The 14 T cell receptor beta chains in this list originate from one sample, sequenced in a study of siplizumab effects on memory and regulatory T cells. Generated by immunoSEQ multiplex PCR, the TCRdb table keeps only in-frame clones and is missing some. The sample includes some 87,000 clones, 90% of them seen just once. The sample consisted of CD4+ T cells sorted from blood. All receptors derive from a human donor in good health.

The CDR3 reads CASSFPGGREQYF. For the CDR3, the DNA is TGTGCCAGCAGCTTCCCGGGTGGGCGAGAGCAGTACTTC. The chain recombines TRBV7-2 with TRBJ2-7; no clear D. Trimming removed 3 bases from V and 7 bases from J, with 13 bases in between. In germline, CDR1 is SGHTA, CDR2 FQGNSA. The CDR3 spans 13 residues.

The gene calls are TRBV18 and TRBJ2-3, with TRBD2 matching 13 bases. The CDR3 loop spans 18 amino acids. CDR1 is KGHSH and CDR2 is LQKENI in the germline V gene. Losses at the gene ends were 2 bases for V and 6 bases for J; bases not matched to a gene: 11. CDR3 DNA: TGTGCCAGCTCACCAACATATACTAGCGGGAGGGCCAGGGATACGCAGTATTTT. This gives the protein CASSPTYTSGRARDTQYF.

This chain joins TRBV5-1 and TRBJ2-7; weak D call: TRBD2 (7 bases). The CDR3 covers 17 residues. V was shortened by 0 bases and J by 2 bases, with 18 bases between the two germline ends. Germline CDR1 is SGHRS and CDR2 is YFSETQ. CDR3 sequence reads: CASSLAAGATGPYEQYF. The CDR3 nucleotides read TGCGCCAGCAGCTTGGCCGCGGGGGCGACGGGACCCTACGAGCAGTACTTC.

This chain joins TRBV5-1 and TRBJ2-2; TRBD1 aligns across 10 bases. Trimming at V came to 7 bases and at J to 5 bases, leaving 8 bases not matched to a gene. CDR1 and CDR2 (germline): SGHRS, YFSETQ. CDR3 length: 15 residues. CDR3 sequence reads: CASRMTGGQTGELFF. The CDR3 nucleotides are TGCGCCAGCCGAATGACAGGGGGCCAGACCGGGGAGCTGTTTTTT. Full variable domain (remainder filled in from reference TRBV5-1 and TRBJ2-2): KAGVTQTPRYLIKTRGQQVTLSCSPISGHRSVSWYQQTPGQGLQFLFEYFSETQRNKGNFPGRFSGRQFSNSRSEMNVSTLELGDSALYLCASRMTGGQTGELFFGEGSRLTVL.

The count of this clone is one. V usage is TRBV29-1 and J usage is TRBJ1-2; 8 bases agree with TRBD1. V lost 6 bases and J lost 3; bases outside the gene matches: 6. Germline-derived CDR1 and CDR2 are SQVTM and ANQGSEA. The CDR3 covers 13 residues. The CDR3 loop reads CSVRTGFDYGYTF. The CDR3 nucleotides are TGCAGCGTAAGGACAGGGTTTGACTATGGCTACACCTTC. Complete variable domain (other parts from reference TRBV29-1 and TRBJ1-2): SAVISQKPSRDICQRGTSLTIQCQVDSQVTMMFWYRQQPGQSLTLIATANQGSEATYESGFVIDKFPISRPNLTFSTLTVSNMSPEDSSIYLCSVRTGFDYGYTFGSGTRLTVV.

The rearrangement links TRBV20-1 to TRBJ2-5; D uncertain. Trimming left V 4 bases short and J 5 bases short, with 5 bases between. Germline V gene sequence: CDR1 DFQATT, CDR2 SNEGSKA (reference sequence). CDR3 length equals 10 residues. CDR3 in DNA: TGCAGTGCTATACGGGAGACCCAGTACTTC. This gives the protein CSAIRETQYF.

V usage is TRBV11-1 and J usage is TRBJ1-2, with D maybe TRBD1 (5 bases). V lost 5 bases to trimming and J lost 4 bases, with 17 bases between them. CDR1 is SGHAT, CDR2 FQDESV, per germline (reference sequence). This CDR3 is built from 15 residues. The CDR3 DNA reads TGTGCCAGCAGCCCCAACCCAGGGCGAGGCTATGGCTACACCTTC. Translating gives CASSPNPGRGYGYTF. The full variable domain, its missing parts supplied by reference TRBV11-1 and TRBJ1-2, is EAEVAQSPRYKITEKSQAVAFWCDPISGHATLYWYRQILGQGPELLVQFQDESVVDDSQLPKDRFSAERLKGVDSTLKIQPAELGDSAMYLCASSPNPGRGYGYTFGSGTRLTVV.

This clone was seen once. The chain uses TRBV11-2 and TRBJ2-2; D perhaps matches TRBD2 (6 bases). V lost 3 bases to trimming and J lost 2 bases, with 10 bases between them. Looked up from germline, CDR1 is SGHAT and CDR2 is FQNNGV. This CDR3 comprises 15 residues. The CDR3 is CASSLFAGNTGELFF. The CDR3 DNA sequence: TGTGCCAGCAGCTTGTTCGCGGGAAACACCGGGGAGCTGTTTTTT.

V is TRBV28 and J is TRBJ2-2; D tentatively reads TRBD1 or TRBD2 (6 bases each). Trimming pared 2 bases from V and 5 bases from J, leaving 12 bases between. The CDR3 is 15 residues long. Germline lookup yields CDR1 MDHEN and CDR2 SYDVKM. CDR3 in DNA: TGTGCCAGCAGTTTAAGCAAGGGGGGAACCGGGGAGCTGTTTTTT. It yields the protein CASSLSKGGTGELFF.

The V gene is TRBV30, the J gene TRBJ1-2; D perhaps matches TRBD1 (6 bases). Germline loops: CDR1 GTSNPN, CDR2 SVGIG (reference sequence). CDR3 length equals 14 residues. V gave up 0 bases and J gave up 5 bases, with 13 bases separating them. CDR3 region: CAWSVLGASYGYTF. CDR3 sequence (DNA): TGTGCCTGGAGTGTATTGGGGGCATCTTATGGCTACACCTTC.

The V gene is TRBV5-6, the J gene TRBJ2-1, with 11 bases matching TRBD2. The CDR3 contains 16 residues. CDR1 and CDR2 from the germline V gene are SGHDT and YYEEEE. V shed 1 base, J shed 6 bases, and the junction held 6 bases outside the gene matches. The CDR3 sequence is CASSLWLTSGINEQFF. In DNA form, the CDR3 reads TGTGCCAGCAGCTTGTGGCTGACTAGCGGGATCAATGAGCAGTTCTTC.

This clone was recorded a few times. The chain uses TRBV18 and TRBJ2-5; D remains unclear. The CDR3 length is 16 residues. The V and J ends lost 0 bases and 1 base respectively, with 12 bases between them. The germline gives CDR1 KGHSH, CDR2 LQKENI. CDR3 in amino acids: CASSPPVPIFQETQYF. Written as DNA, the CDR3 is TGTGCCAGCTCACCACCGGTGCCGATTTTCCAAGAGACCCAGTACTTC.

This clone came up a few times. The V and J genes are TRBV6-4 and TRBJ2-2, with 8 nucleotides matching TRBD1. V gave up 0 bases and J gave up 7 bases; unmatched junction bases: 1. This CDR3 has 14 amino acids. CDR1 is MRHNA and CDR2 is SNTAGT in the germline V gene. In DNA, the CDR3 is TGTGCCAGCAGTGACTCCGACAGGGGCGGGGAGCTGTTTTTT. Protein product: CASSDSDRGGELFF.

The CDR3 reads CASSQGLLYGYTF. CDR3 in DNA: TGTGCCAGCAGCCAGGGACTCCTCTATGGCTACACCTTC. J is TRBJ1-2 and V is TRBV28; weak D call: TRBD1 (5 bases). The CDR3 length is 13 residues. Trimming removed 6 bases at V and 4 bases at J, with 12 bases between. Germline values: CDR1 MDHEN, CDR2 SYDVKM.